Presented here are 21 T cell receptor beta chains from one specimen sequenced in a study of T-cell memory formation after mild COVID-19. TCRdb called the 5' RACE reads again in MiXCR, with one record for every CDR3 protein. Of around 390,000 distinct CDR3 sequences in the sample, roughly 15% were seen once. The sequenced sample was PBMCs or a T cell subset sorted from them (not recorded which). Receptors were obtained from a man aged 18 to 29 who had mild COVID-19 (a few samples of this study predate the infection). Cell type and time point are not known.

J is TRBJ2-3 and V is TRBV29-1; 8 bases are shared with TRBD2. Germline CDR1 reads SQVTM; CDR2 reads ANQGSEA. This CDR3 region has 15 residues. V dropped 4 bases and J dropped 2; count of bases not matched to a gene: 8. The DNA for the CDR3 is TGCAGCGTTGGAGTAGCGGGGTGGTCCACAGATACGCAGTATTTT. Protein sequence: CSVGVAGWSTDTQYF.

This chain links TRBV27 with TRBJ1-1; 7 bases agree with TRBD1. J lost 0 bases, V lost 2 bases, and 6 bases had no gene match. The CDR3 contains 16 residues. CDR1 is MNHEY, CDR2 SMNVEV, per germline (reference sequence). CDR3 protein: CASSLRRQGLNTEAFF. The CDR3 DNA sequence: TGTGCCAGCAGTTTACGAAGACAGGGACTGAACACTGAAGCTTTCTTT.

Only a few counts were recorded for this clonotype. The chain has TRBV20-1 and TRBJ2-7; 11 positions match TRBD2. This CDR3 has 16 residues. In germline, CDR1 is DFQATT, CDR2 SNEGSKA (reference sequence). The J segment lost 6 bases and the V segment lost 6 bases, leaving 16 bases of the junction unmatched. DNA of the CDR3: TGCAGTGCCCCGACTGGGGATAGCGGGGGGGTGCTCGAGCAGTACTTC. Protein: CSAPTGDSGGVLEQYF.

About this clonotype: One end of the junction fails to match germline, which may point to a read error. V usage is TRBV12-3 or TRBV12-4 and J usage is TRBJ2-1; no reliable D call. The CDR3 extends over 11 amino acids. The CDR3 sequence: CTSCWLDEQFF. CDR3 coding DNA: TGTACCAGCTGCTGGTTAGATGAGCAGTTCTTC.

The rearrangement links TRBV7-6 to TRBJ2-1; 9 bases are shared with TRBD2. The CDR3 runs 13 residues. The ends lost 8 bases at V and 8 bases at J; junction bases unmatched: 7. Per the germline V gene, CDR1 is SGHVS and CDR2 is FNYEAQ. The CDR3 nucleotides read TGTGCCAGCGGGACTAGCCCTTGGGATGAGCAGTTCTTC. The encoded protein is CASGTSPWDEQFF.

This clonotype was recorded many times. The chain is built from TRBV9 and TRBJ2-2, with 7 nucleotides matching TRBD1. The CDR3 runs 15 residues. With 3 bases clipped from V and 0 bases from J, the junction kept 2 bases outside the gene matches. CDR1 and CDR2 from the germline V gene are SGDLS and YYNGEE. The CDR3 DNA reads TGTGCCAGCAGCGACAGGGGAACGAACACCGGGGAGCTGTTTTTT. As protein: CASSDRGTNTGELFF.

The CDR3 region has the DNA TGTGCCAGCAGTCTAGAGACAGGCCTCCCCGTCTATGGCTACACCTTC. The encoded protein is CASSLETGLPVYGYTF. This chain connects TRBV6-2 or TRBV6-3 to TRBJ1-2; the D gene is possibly TRBD1 (6 bases). In germline, CDR1 is MNHEY, CDR2 SVGEGT. CDR3 size: 16 residues. V lost 5 bases, J lost 4 bases, and 20 bases lay in between.

This clonotype was seen a handful of times. V is TRBV5-5 and J is TRBJ2-1; 9 bases map to TRBD2. The CDR3 runs to 18 residues. Germline CDR1 reads SGHKS; CDR2 reads YYEKEE (reference sequence). The V segment lost 4 bases and the J segment 1 base; nucleotides outside the gene matches: 12. In DNA form, the CDR3 reads TGTGCCAGCAGCCGAGATGGCGGGGGGGCGGAATCCTACAATGAGCAGTTCTTC. This gives the protein CASSRDGGGAESYNEQFF.

This chain connects TRBV7-2 to TRBJ2-3; 11 positions match TRBD1. V shed 5 bases, J shed 1 base, and the junction held 8 bases outside the gene matches. The CDR3 covers 17 residues. Looked up from germline, CDR1 is SGHTA and CDR2 is FQGNSA. For the CDR3, the DNA is TGTGCCAGCAGCCCCGGACAGGGGGCGGGGGGCACAGATACGCAGTATTTT. Its protein is CASSPGQGAGGTDTQYF.

The table lists this clonotype with a few counts. V usage is TRBV10-3 and J usage is TRBJ2-1; 15 nucleotides align to TRBD2. Germline V gene lookup returns CDR1 ENHRY and CDR2 SYGVKD. Trimming cost V 10 bases and J 8 bases; bases outside gene matches: 12. CDR3 size: 16 residues. CDR3: CATGLAGGPPVYEQFF. The CDR3, as DNA: TGTGCCACCGGACTAGCGGGGGGGCCCCCGGTTTATGAGCAGTTCTTC.

This clonotype was picked up a small number of times. The chain combines TRBV10-3 with TRBJ2-5; D unresolved. CDR1 and CDR2 from the germline V gene are ENHRY and SYGVKD. Trimming stripped 0 bases from V and 2 bases from J, with 16 bases between. CDR3 length: 17 residues. In DNA, the CDR3 is TGTGCCATCAGTGAGTCGAAAGGTCGGGCGGAACAAGAGACCCAGTACTTC. Amino acids: CAISESKGRAEQETQYF.

This clonotype has a handful of counts. J is TRBJ2-1 and V is TRBV24-1, with D perhaps matching TRBD2 (6 bases). Trimming took off 5 bases at V and 2 bases at J, with 12 bases between the two ends. The germline V gene encodes CDR1 KGHDR and CDR2 SFDVKD. This CDR3 has 15 amino acids. The CDR3 region is CATSASESAYNEQFF. The CDR3 region has the DNA TGTGCCACCAGTGCTAGCGAGTCAGCCTACAATGAGCAGTTCTTC.

This clonotype has only a few counts. The gene calls are TRBV7-2 and TRBJ2-3; D remains ambiguous. The CDR3 contains 13 residues. V lost 4 bases and J 8 bases, leaving 13 bases between the germline ends. The germline CDR1 and CDR2 sequences are SGHTA and FQGNSA. CDR3 bases: TGTGCCAGCAGCTCTATCTGGGGTCGTACGCAGTATTTT. Protein product: CASSSIWGRTQYF. Using reference TRBV7-2 and TRBJ2-3 for the parts outside the CDR3, the full variable domain is GAGVSQSPSNKVTEKGKDVELRCDPISGHTALYWYRQSLGQGLEFLIYFQGNSAPDKSGLPSDRFSAERTGGSVSTLTIQRTQQEDSAVYLCASSSIWGRTQYFGPGTRLTVL.

The chain joins TRBV10-3 to TRBJ1-1, with D possibly matching TRBD1 (5 bases). The germline CDR1 and CDR2 sequences are ENHRY and SYGVKD. The CDR3 has 13 residues. Trimming stripped 10 bases from V and 0 bases from J, with 12 bases between. Written as DNA, the CDR3 is TGTGCCACCGCGCAGGGTCTGAACACTGAAGCTTTCTTT. Translating it yields CATAQGLNTEAFF.

The chain employs TRBV4-1 and TRBJ2-5, with 7 bases aligning to TRBD2. V lost 1 base, J lost 1 base, and 0 bases stayed unmatched. Germline CDR1 reads MGHRA; CDR2 reads YSYEKL. This CDR3 is 14 amino acids long. CDR3 sequence (DNA): TGCGCCAGCAGCCAAGTAGCGGGCCAAGAGACCCAGTACTTC. It is translated as CASSQVAGQETQYF.

This clonotype was found many times. The chain is built from TRBV24-1 and TRBJ2-7; D is unclear. CDR1 is KGHDR, CDR2 SFDVKD, per germline. This CDR3 is 11 amino acids long. Between the trimmed V and J ends, which lost 9 bases and 6 bases, there was a span of 11 bases. CDR3 in amino acids: CATPPLGEQYV. The CDR3 DNA sequence: TGTGCCACCCCCCCTCTCGGCGAGCAGTACGTC.

As to this clonotype: The junction shows a germline mismatch at one end, possibly a read error. The chain is built from TRBV5-6 and TRBJ1-1; 10 bases are shared with TRBD1. The CDR3 is 12 residues long. CDR1 and CDR2 from the germline V gene are SGHDT and YYEEEE. CDR3 sequence: CASSLGDRGRLF. The CDR3 DNA reads TGTGCCAGCAGCCTGGGGGACAGGGGCCGTTTATTT.

This chain links TRBV7-2 with TRBJ1-2, with D maybe TRBD1 (6 bases). The CDR3 has 12 residues. V lost 5 bases, J lost 11 bases, and 15 bases lay in between. Per the germline V gene, CDR1 is SGHTA and CDR2 is FQGNSA. The CDR3 region is CASSPSGGQYTF. In nucleotides, the CDR3 is TGTGCCAGCAGCCCTTCCGGGGGGCAGTACACCTTC.

There are many counts of this clonotype. The rearrangement joins TRBV5-1 to TRBJ2-3; the D gene could be TRBD1 or TRBD2 (5 bases each). The V end lost 4 bases, the J end lost 2 bases, and 14 bases lay between the germline ends. CDR1 is SGHRS and CDR2 is YFSETQ in the germline V gene. The CDR3 is made up of 15 amino acids. The CDR3 bases are TGCGCCAGCAGCCCCGAGGGGCCCGCCACAGATACGCAGTATTTT. This sequence encodes CASSPEGPATDTQYF.

The chain employs TRBV7-3 and TRBJ2-7; D is unresolved. Trimming cost V 4 bases and J 11 bases, with 18 bases left between them. This CDR3 region has 13 residues. CDR1 and CDR2 (germline): SGHTA, FQGTGA. CDR3 nucleotide sequence: TGTGCCAGCAGCTCCGACGGCCAGCTCCCAAAGTACTTC. Translation gives CASSSDGQLPKYF.

The V and J genes are TRBV19 and TRBJ2-3; no definite D call. The CDR3 extends over 14 amino acids. Germline assignment: CDR1 LNHDA and CDR2 SQIVND (reference sequence). The V end lost 1 base, the J end lost 1 base, and 6 bases lay between the germline ends. CDR3 protein: CASSIVPGTDTQYF. In nucleotides, the CDR3 is TGTGCCAGTAGTATAGTTCCGGGCACAGATACGCAGTATTTT.